The 27 T cell receptor beta chains presented below share a single source sample, sequenced in a study of cytomegalovirus exposure and HLA in healthy donors. The PCR made use of 60 Vbeta and 13 Jbeta primers. TCRdb keeps only in-frame clones here, not all; method: immunoSEQ multiplex PCR. Here the sample spans about 130,000 clones, roughly 71% being singletons. Sequenced sample: PBMCs. All receptors come from a woman aged 50 to 65 in good health and CMV-seropositive.

In its sample, this clone was seen a few times. The V and J genes are TRBV19 and TRBJ1-2; D is unresolved. In germline, CDR1 is LNHDA, CDR2 SQIVND (reference sequence). This CDR3 comprises 13 residues. With 3 bases removed from V and 2 bases from J, the gap between germline ends came to 7 bases. CDR3 DNA sequence: TGTGCCAGTAGTATCGGCGGAAACTATGGCTACACCTTC. Residues: CASSIGGNYGYTF.

The chain carries TRBV7-2 and TRBJ2-7; D perhaps matches TRBD1 (6 bases). Trimming left V 3 bases short and J 0 bases short, with 12 bases between. CDR1 is SGHTA and CDR2 is FQGNSA in the germline V gene. The CDR3 has 15 residues. The CDR3 sequence is CASSFGQLSSYEQYF. In nucleotides, the CDR3 is TGTGCCAGCAGCTTTGGACAGCTGAGCTCCTACGAGCAGTACTTC.

V is TRBV18 and J is TRBJ2-2; D might be TRBD2 (5 bases). CDR3 length equals 13 residues. Germline values: CDR1 KGHSH, CDR2 LQKENI. The ends were cut back, 4 bases at V and 6 bases at J, with 9 bases in the middle. CDR3 DNA: TGTGCCAGCTCACTTCAGCGGTCCGGGGAGCTGTTTTTT. As protein: CASSLQRSGELFF.

This clone was recorded a few times. The rearrangement links TRBV7-8 to TRBJ2-7; D not resolved. Per germline, CDR1 SGHVS and CDR2 FQNEAQ. The CDR3 consists of 15 residues. V was pared by 5 bases and J by 3 bases, with 17 bases between. DNA of the CDR3: TGTGCCAGCAGCGAACGCCGGGTCCTCCTCTACGAGCAGTACTTC. Its translation is CASSERRVLLYEQYF.

This clone has only a few counts. Relative to the germline gene, one junction end is altered; a read error may explain this. The chain is built from TRBV7-9 and TRBJ2-5; 8 positions agree with TRBD1. Germline CDR1 is SEHNR and CDR2 is FQNEAQ (reference sequence). The CDR3 covers 12 residues. The CDR3 sequence: CSSRGLSETQYF. CDR3 sequence (DNA): TGTTCCAGCAGGGGGCTTTCGGAGACCCAGTACTTC.

The chain is built from TRBV28 and TRBJ2-3; TRBD2 might be the D (5 bases). Trimming left V 2 bases short and J 2 bases short, with 8 bases between. CDR1 MDHEN and CDR2 SYDVKM come from the germline V gene. This CDR3 has 14 residues. The CDR3 reads CASSLDYTTDTQYF. The CDR3 DNA is TGTGCCAGCAGTTTAGACTACACCACAGATACGCAGTATTTT.

The V and J genes are TRBV9 and TRBJ2-2; D perhaps matches TRBD1 (6 bases). Per germline, CDR1 SGDLS and CDR2 YYNGEE. Deletions cut 3 bases from V and 0 bases from J, with 18 bases between. The CDR3 totals 18 residues. CDR3 DNA sequence: TGTGCCAGCAGCGCCGGACCGGGACACCTACCGAACACCGGGGAGCTGTTTTTT. Residues: CASSAGPGHLPNTGELFF.

This clone occurred once. The chain carries TRBV5-4 and TRBJ2-5; D may be TRBD1 (5 bases). Germline V CDR1 and CDR2: SGHNT, YYREEE (reference sequence). CDR3 length: 14 residues. Between the trimmed V and J ends, which lost 0 bases and 5 bases, there was a span of 11 bases. CDR3 residues: CASSLDRLQETQYF. The CDR3 coding sequence is TGTGCCAGCAGCTTGGACAGGCTTCAGGAGACCCAGTACTTC.

The chain carries TRBV6-6 and TRBJ2-5, with 10 bases matching TRBD2. The V and J ends lost 8 bases and 5 bases, in that order; junction bases with no gene match: 8. The germline V gene encodes CDR1 MNHNY and CDR2 SVGAGI (reference sequence). The CDR3 length is 14 residues. For the CDR3, the DNA is TGTGCCAGCTCCTTAGCGGGGGGTATGGAGACCCAGTACTTC. It specifies CASSLAGGMETQYF.

The gene calls are TRBV19 and TRBJ1-5, with D perhaps matching TRBD1 (6 bases). The CDR3 totals 15 residues. CDR1 LNHDA and CDR2 SQIVND come from the germline V gene (reference sequence). V was trimmed by 7 bases and J by 3 bases, leaving 16 bases between them. CDR3 loop: CASKQGALTNQPQHF. In DNA form, the CDR3 reads TGTGCCAGTAAACAGGGCGCCCTTACCAATCAGCCCCAGCATTTT.

This chain uses TRBV19 with TRBJ2-4, with TRBD1 matching 9 bases. The V segment lost 5 bases and the J segment 8 bases; nucleotides outside the gene matches: 7. Germline assignment: CDR1 LNHDA and CDR2 SQIVND (reference sequence). The CDR3 loop spans 14 amino acids. CDR3 amino acids: CASSFRDREDIQYF. The CDR3 DNA reads TGTGCCAGTAGTTTCCGGGACAGGGAGGACATTCAGTACTTC.

The rearrangement uses TRBV7-8 and TRBJ2-7, with TRBD2 as a possible D gene (5 bases). V was trimmed by 5 bases and J by 4 bases, leaving 15 bases between them. Germline V gives CDR1 SGHVS, CDR2 FQNEAQ. CDR3 length equals 14 residues. The CDR3 spells CASSISTLAYEQYF. The CDR3 DNA reads TGTGCCAGCAGCATTTCAACCCTAGCTTACGAGCAGTACTTC.

This rearrangement joins TRBV10-1 to TRBJ2-3; 11 bases map to TRBD2. Unmatched junction bases numbered 8, after V lost 2 bases and J lost 1 base. CDR3 size: 18 residues. Germline lookup yields CDR1 WNHNN and CDR2 SYGVQD (reference sequence). CDR3 nucleotides: TGCGCCAGCAGTGAGAGACATCTAGCGGGGGGCCGCACAGATACGCAGTATTTT. Its translation is CASSERHLAGGRTDTQYF.

This clone was counted a single time. This rearrangement joins TRBV18 to TRBJ2-5, with D possibly matching TRBD1 (5 bases). From germline, CDR1 is KGHSH and CDR2 LQKENI. This CDR3 has 15 amino acids. V lost 4 bases and J 2 bases, leaving 14 bases between the germline ends. This CDR3 is CASSQGMSRQETQYF. CDR3 nucleotides: TGTGCCAGCTCACAGGGGATGTCGAGACAAGAGACCCAGTACTTC.

The chain's CDR3 is CASSLGQGANYGYTF. CDR3 nucleotide sequence: TGTGCCAGCAGCTTAGGTCAGGGTGCAAACTATGGCTACACCTTC. The V call is TRBV7-6, the J call TRBJ1-2; D might be TRBD1 (5 bases). Trimming removed 1 base at V and 2 bases at J, with 11 bases between. CDR1 and CDR2 from the germline V gene are SGHVS and FNYEAQ. The CDR3 contains 15 residues.

The genes are TRBV6-6 and TRBJ2-1; 7 bases map to TRBD2. The junction had 6 bases not matched to a gene; V was cut back by 2 bases and J by 5 bases. The CDR3 has 15 amino acids. Per the germline V gene, CDR1 is MNHNY and CDR2 is SVGAGI (reference sequence). The CDR3 DNA reads TGTGCCAGCAGTTACGGACTAGAGACCAACAATGAGCAGTTCTTC. Its translation is CASSYGLETNNEQFF.

The rearrangement links TRBV21-1 to TRBJ1-5; the table's D call, TRBD1, has no DNA check behind it. TRBV21-1 is reported as a pseudogene. The CDR3 spans 15 residues. The CDR3 DNA is TGTGCCAGCAGCAAAGGTTGTCAGAGCAATCAGCCCCAGCATTTT. Translating gives CASSKGCQSNQPQHF.

The chain joins TRBV6-5 to TRBJ1-1, with D tentatively TRBD1 (6 bases). The V end was cut by 2 bases, the J end by 10 bases, with 11 bases between. Germline V gene sequence: CDR1 MNHEY, CDR2 SVGAGI. The CDR3 contains 12 residues. In DNA form, the CDR3 reads TGTGCCAGCAGTTACCCGGGACAAGGAGCTTTCTTT. It specifies CASSYPGQGAFF.

This clone was found once. The junction departs from the called germline gene at one end, perhaps through a read error. The chain is built from TRBV5-8 and TRBJ1-5; D possibly corresponds to TRBD1 (5 bases). CDR1 and CDR2 (germline): SGHTS, YDEGEE. This CDR3 spans 15 amino acids. Here the CDR3 reads CTSSPGDRRNQPQHF. CDR3 bases: TGTACCAGCAGCCCGGGGGACCGACGTAATCAGCCCCAGCATTTT.

The chain recombines TRBV9 with TRBJ2-5; 13 positions agree with TRBD2. The trim removed 5 bases at V and 3 bases at J, leaving 7 bases unmatched. Germline CDR1 and CDR2: SGDLS and YYNGEE. There are 16 residues in the CDR3. This chain's CDR3 is CASREPGTSGEETQYF. For the CDR3, the DNA is TGTGCCAGCAGGGAACCCGGGACTAGCGGGGAAGAGACCCAGTACTTC.

This clone was counted once. V is TRBV7-9 and J is TRBJ1-1; D ambiguous. CDR1 SEHNR and CDR2 FQNEAQ come from the germline V gene (reference sequence). The V end was cut by 0 bases, the J end by 11 bases, with 10 bases between. The CDR3 sequence is 12 residues long. The CDR3 DNA reads TGTGCCAGCAGCTTAGCCCCAAAGGAGGCTTTCTTT. It encodes CASSLAPKEAFF.

This clone was found a few times. The chain links TRBV5-1 to TRBJ2-5; a weak D match, TRBD2 (5 bases). The CDR3 has 17 amino acids. CDR1 is SGHRS and CDR2 is YFSETQ in the germline V gene. Trimming took 2 bases from V and 4 from J, leaving 21 bases between them. CDR3 DNA: TGCGCCAGCAGCTTCGCCGTCGGAGGTAGCGTTACAGAGACCCAGTACTTC. This translates into CASSFAVGGSVTETQYF.

The V gene is TRBV6-4, the J gene TRBJ2-2, with 8 bases identical to TRBD2. V was pared by 0 bases and J by 3 bases, with 0 bases of the junction left unmatched. The CDR3 consists of 15 residues. The V gene's germline CDR1 is MRHNA and CDR2 SNTAGT. The DNA of the CDR3 is TGTGCCAGCAGTGACTCAGCGGGGGACACCGGGGAGCTGTTTTTT. Its translation: CASSDSAGDTGELFF.

The rearrangement links TRBV2 to TRBJ2-5; the match to TRBD2 covers 10 bases. CDR3 length equals 13 residues. CDR1 and CDR2 (germline): SNHLY, FYNNEI. After removal of 6 bases from V and 5 bases from J, the junction contained 3 bases not matched to a gene. CDR3 residues: CASSLLAGETQYF. The CDR3 bases are TGTGCCAGCAGCCTACTAGCGGGGGAGACCCAGTACTTC.

This chain connects TRBV7-2 to TRBJ2-5; the D gene is possibly TRBD2 (5 bases). This CDR3 spans 15 amino acids. V lost 5 bases, J lost 4 bases, and 17 bases lay in between. The germline V gene encodes CDR1 SGHTA and CDR2 FQGNSA. Here the CDR3 reads CASSQITRHPETQYF. CDR3 coding DNA: TGTGCCAGCAGCCAGATAACTAGGCATCCAGAGACCCAGTACTTC.

The chain uses TRBV6-1 and TRBJ1-1; D not certain. V was shortened by 6 bases and J by 4 bases, with 12 bases between the two germline ends. The CDR3 covers 13 residues. From germline, CDR1 is MNHNS and CDR2 SASEGT. The DNA for the CDR3 is TGTGCCAGCAGCCCCATTCTAGGCACTGAAGCTTTCTTT. It encodes CASSPILGTEAFF.

The rearrangement joins TRBV19 to TRBJ1-5; 9 bases agree with TRBD1. Germline values: CDR1 LNHDA, CDR2 SQIVND (reference sequence). CDR3 length: 13 amino acids. The V segment lost 9 bases and the J segment 7 bases; nucleotides outside the gene matches: 7. The CDR3 sequence is CASGTGRDQPQHF. As DNA, the CDR3 is TGTGCCAGCGGGACAGGGAGGGACCAGCCCCAGCATTTT.